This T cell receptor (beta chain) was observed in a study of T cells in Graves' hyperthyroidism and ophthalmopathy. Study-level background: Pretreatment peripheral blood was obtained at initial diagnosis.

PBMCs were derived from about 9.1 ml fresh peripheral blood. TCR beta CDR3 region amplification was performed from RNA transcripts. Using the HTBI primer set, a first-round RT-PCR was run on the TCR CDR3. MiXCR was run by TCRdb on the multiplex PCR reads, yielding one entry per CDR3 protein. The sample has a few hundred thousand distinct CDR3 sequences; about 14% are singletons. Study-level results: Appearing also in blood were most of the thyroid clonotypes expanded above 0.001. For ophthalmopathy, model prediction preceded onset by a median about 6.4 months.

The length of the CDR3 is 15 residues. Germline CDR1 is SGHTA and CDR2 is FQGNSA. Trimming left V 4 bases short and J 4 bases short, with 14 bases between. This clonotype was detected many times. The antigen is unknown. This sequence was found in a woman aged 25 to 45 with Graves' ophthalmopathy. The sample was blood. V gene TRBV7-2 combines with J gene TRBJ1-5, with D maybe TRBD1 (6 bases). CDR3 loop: CASSSSWGQNQPQHF. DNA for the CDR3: TGTGCCAGCAGCTCCTCCTGGGGGCAAAATCAGCCCCAGCATTTT.